Listed below are T cell receptor beta chains from one sample, sequenced in a study of blood T cell repertoires in COVID-19. The repertoire was sequenced with immunoSEQ multiplex PCR; TCRdb's copy has only in-frame clones and lacks some. This sample has 200,000 or so clones, with around 80% found just once. What was sequenced was PBMCs or T cells enriched from blood (not recorded which). These receptors all come from a man in his 60s who had recovered from COVID-19. The CDR3 runs from the conserved cysteine through the conserved F or W. The D gene is left open where the match is weak. Rows may omit the clone size; those that give it use once, few, many or a size class.

j_gene: TRBJ2-7
d_gene: -
abundance: many
v_gene: TRBV5-1
CDR3nt: TGCGCCAGCAATGTGGGAGGTTCCTACGAGCAGTACTTC
CDR3aa: CASNVGGSYEQYF

j_gene: TRBJ2-4
d_gene: -
abundance: -
v_gene: TRBV11-3
CDR3nt: TGTGCCAGCAGCAACCTCCAGGCGCGGCGGGAAAACATTCAGTACTTC
CDR3aa: CASSNLQARRENIQYF

j_gene: TRBJ1-1
d_gene: -
abundance: -
v_gene: TRBV11-2
CDR3nt: TGTGCCAGCAGCTTCGGGAACACTGAAGCTTTCTTT
CDR3aa: CASSFGNTEAFF

j_gene: TRBJ2-7
d_gene: -
abundance: -
v_gene: TRBV2
CDR3nt: TGTGCCAGCAAAGCCCAGGGGCCCCCAACCGAGCAGTACTTC
CDR3aa: CASKAQGPPTEQYF

j_gene: TRBJ2-2
d_gene: TRBD1
abundance: -
v_gene: TRBV7-9
CDR3nt: TGTGCCAGCAGCTTAGGGCCAGGGGGCTCCGCCGGGGAGCTGTTTTTT
CDR3aa: CASSLGPGGSAGELFF

j_gene: TRBJ2-2
d_gene: TRBD1
abundance: -
v_gene: TRBV4-3
CDR3nt: TGCGCCAGCAGCCGAGTCAAATCGGACAGGGACACCGGGGAGCTGTTTTTT
CDR3aa: CASSRVKSDRDTGELFF

j_gene: TRBJ2-1
d_gene: TRBD1
abundance: -
v_gene: TRBV19
CDR3nt: TGTGCCAGTAGTAAAGGACAGGGTGCCTACAATGAGCAGTTCTTC
CDR3aa: CASSKGQGAYNEQFF

j_gene: TRBJ1-3
d_gene: -
abundance: once
v_gene: TRBV6-6
CDR3nt: TGTGCCAGCAGCTATCGAGGACAAGTGCTAGACACCATATATTTT
CDR3aa: CASSYRGQVLDTIYF

j_gene: TRBJ1-4
d_gene: -
abundance: few
v_gene: TRBV4-2
CDR3nt: TGTGCCAGCAGCCTAAAACAGGGATTGGAAAAACTGTTTTTT
CDR3aa: CASSLKQGLEKLFF

j_gene: TRBJ2-1
d_gene: -
abundance: -
v_gene: TRBV24-1
CDR3nt: TGTGCCACCAGTGATTCGGGACACAGCTCCTACAATGAGCAGTTCTTC
CDR3aa: CATSDSGHSSYNEQFF

j_gene: TRBJ1-2
d_gene: TRBD1
abundance: -
v_gene: TRBV4-1
CDR3nt: TGCGCCAGCAGCCAAGAATCCCTGCCGGGACAGTCTGGCTACACCTTC
CDR3aa: CASSQESLPGQSGYTF

j_gene: TRBJ2-7
d_gene: TRBD1
abundance: -
v_gene: TRBV10-3
CDR3nt: TGTGCCATCAGTGACACGGGGACAGGCTACGAGCAGTACTTC
CDR3aa: CAISDTGTGYEQYF

j_gene: TRBJ2-5
d_gene: TRBD2
abundance: -
v_gene: TRBV6-1
CDR3nt: TGTGCCAGCAGTGAAGCGGTTAGCGGGGGGCAAGAGACCCAGTACTTC
CDR3aa: CASSEAVSGGQETQYF

j_gene: TRBJ2-7
d_gene: -
abundance: -
v_gene: TRBV2
CDR3nt: TGTGCCAGCAGGCAGGTGGGCTCCTACGAGCAGTACTTC
CDR3aa: CASRQVGSYEQYF

j_gene: TRBJ1-3
d_gene: -
abundance: -
v_gene: TRBV4-2
CDR3nt: TGTGCCAGCAGCCAAGTTGCCAGGGACTTCTCTGGAAACACCATATATTTT
CDR3aa: CASSQVARDFSGNTIYF

j_gene: TRBJ1-2
d_gene: TRBD1
abundance: -
v_gene: TRBV10-3
CDR3nt: TGTGCCATCAGTGGGGACAGGGCTGGCTACACCTTC
CDR3aa: CAISGDRAGYTF

j_gene: TRBJ1-4
d_gene: -
abundance: -
v_gene: TRBV24-1
CDR3nt: TGTGCCACCAGTGTTGGAGGCGGGGCAAATGAAAAACTGTTTTTT
CDR3aa: CATSVGGGANEKLFF

j_gene: TRBJ2-5
d_gene: -
abundance: -
v_gene: TRBV7-9
CDR3nt: TGTGCCAGCAGCCAGCCCGGGGTTGAGACCCAGTACTTC
CDR3aa: CASSQPGVETQYF

j_gene: TRBJ1-5
d_gene: -
abundance: -
v_gene: TRBV13
CDR3nt: TGTGCCAGCAGCTTAGGAGGAGATAGCAATCAGCCCCAGCATTTT
CDR3aa: CASSLGGDSNQPQHF

j_gene: TRBJ2-1
d_gene: TRBD2
abundance: -
v_gene: TRBV11-2
CDR3nt: TGTGCCAGCAGCTTAGTCCCTTCCGGGACTAATCTCTACAATGAGCAGTTCTTC
CDR3aa: CASSLVPSGTNLYNEQFF

j_gene: TRBJ1-2
d_gene: TRBD1
abundance: -
v_gene: TRBV3-1/TRBV3-2
CDR3nt: TGTGCCAGCAGCCAAGGACAGGGACGTGGCTACACCTTC
CDR3aa: CASSQGQGRGYTF

j_gene: TRBJ2-1
d_gene: -
abundance: -
v_gene: TRBV5-1
CDR3nt: TGCGCCAGCAGCTTGGGGGGGCAAAGTTACAATGAGCAGTTCTTC
CDR3aa: CASSLGGQSYNEQFF

j_gene: TRBJ2-2
d_gene: TRBD1
abundance: -
v_gene: TRBV10-3
CDR3nt: TGTGCCATCAGTGTAGACAGGGCCACCGGGGAGCTGTTTTTT
CDR3aa: CAISVDRATGELFF

j_gene: TRBJ2-2
d_gene: TRBD1
abundance: -
v_gene: TRBV9
CDR3nt: TGTGCCAGCAGCACCAGACAGGGGGCGCTTGGGGAGCTGTTTTTT
CDR3aa: CASSTRQGALGELFF

j_gene: TRBJ2-1
d_gene: -
abundance: -
v_gene: TRBV18
CDR3nt: TGTGCCAGCTCTCGACCGGGAACCTACAATGAGCAGTTCTTC
CDR3aa: CASSRPGTYNEQFF

j_gene: TRBJ1-6
d_gene: TRBD1
abundance: -
v_gene: TRBV10-3
CDR3nt: TGTGCCATCAGGGCTACAGGGGAGGCTTCACCCCTCCACTTT
CDR3aa: CAIRATGEASPLHF

j_gene: TRBJ2-7
d_gene: TRBD1
abundance: -
v_gene: TRBV25-1
CDR3nt: TGTGCCAGCAGCAGGGGGCGAACCTACGAGCAGTACTTC
CDR3aa: CASSRGRTYEQYF

j_gene: TRBJ2-1
d_gene: TRBD1
abundance: few
v_gene: TRBV5-1
CDR3nt: TGCGCCAGCAGCGAGACTAAGGGACAGGTTAGGGGTAATGAGCAGTTCTTC
CDR3aa: CASSETKGQVRGNEQFF

j_gene: TRBJ1-1
d_gene: -
abundance: -
v_gene: TRBV11-3
CDR3nt: TGTGCCAGCAGCTTGAGAAACACTGAAGCTTTCTTT
CDR3aa: CASSLRNTEAFF

j_gene: TRBJ2-1
d_gene: TRBD1
abundance: -
v_gene: TRBV5-8
CDR3nt: TGTGCCAGCAGCTTGGGGAGGACAGGGAATGAGCAGTTCTTC
CDR3aa: CASSLGRTGNEQFF

j_gene: TRBJ1-6
d_gene: TRBD1
abundance: few
v_gene: TRBV19
CDR3nt: TGTGCCAGTAGTCAACCCCGGGGGACAGGGGTCAATTCACCCCTCCACTTT
CDR3aa: CASSQPRGTGVNSPLHF

j_gene: TRBJ1-6
d_gene: TRBD1
abundance: -
v_gene: TRBV6-5
CDR3nt: TGTGCCAGCAACTCCCGGACAGGGAATTCACCCCTCCACTTT
CDR3aa: CASNSRTGNSPLHF

j_gene: TRBJ1-1
d_gene: -
abundance: -
v_gene: TRBV7-6
CDR3nt: TGTGCCAGCAGCCCACAGAATCGCGCAGGGAAAACTGAAGCTTTCTTT
CDR3aa: CASSPQNRAGKTEAFF

j_gene: TRBJ1-6
d_gene: TRBD1
abundance: -
v_gene: TRBV28
CDR3nt: TGTGCCAGCATGATTTCGGGACAGGGCGGTTCACCCCTCCACTTT
CDR3aa: CASMISGQGGSPLHF

j_gene: TRBJ2-7
d_gene: -
abundance: once
v_gene: TRBV3-1/TRBV3-2
CDR3nt: TGTGCCAGCAGCCATGGAGGGGCCTACGAGCAGTACTTC
CDR3aa: CASSHGGAYEQYF

j_gene: TRBJ2-1
d_gene: -
abundance: -
v_gene: TRBV7-2
CDR3nt: TGTGCCAGCAGCTTCCTGCAGGGGTCGGGGGAGCAGTTCTTC
CDR3aa: CASSFLQGSGEQFF

j_gene: TRBJ1-1
d_gene: -
abundance: -
v_gene: TRBV5-6
CDR3nt: TGTGCCAGCAGCTTGGACAGAAGGAACACTGAAGCTTTCTTT
CDR3aa: CASSLDRRNTEAFF

j_gene: TRBJ1-2
d_gene: -
abundance: -
v_gene: TRBV5-6
CDR3nt: TGTGCCAGCAGCCCGGCGGGGGGCATTAACTATGGCTACACCTTC
CDR3aa: CASSPAGGINYGYTF

j_gene: TRBJ1-3
d_gene: TRBD1
abundance: -
v_gene: TRBV19
CDR3nt: TGTGCCAGTAGCCTCAGGGGGATGTCTGGAAACACCATATATTTT
CDR3aa: CASSLRGMSGNTIYF

j_gene: TRBJ2-3
d_gene: -
abundance: -
v_gene: TRBV4-1
CDR3nt: TGCGCCAGCAGCCAATTTAGGATGGACAGTCTAAAATCGTTCACAGATACGCAGTATTTT
CDR3aa: CASSQFRMDSLKSFTDTQYF

j_gene: TRBJ1-3
d_gene: -
abundance: -
v_gene: TRBV5-1
CDR3nt: TGCGCCAGCAGCGAATTCCCTGACAGCCTCTCTGGAAACACCATATATTTT
CDR3aa: CASSEFPDSLSGNTIYF

j_gene: TRBJ2-2
d_gene: -
abundance: -
v_gene: TRBV24-1
CDR3nt: TGTGCCACCAGCGGAGATTATCACACCGGGGAGCTGTTTTTT
CDR3aa: CATSGDYHTGELFF

j_gene: TRBJ2-1
d_gene: TRBD1
abundance: few
v_gene: TRBV11-3
CDR3nt: TGTGCCAGCGGGGGACAGGGGTTTGAGCAGTTCTTC
CDR3aa: CASGGQGFEQFF

j_gene: TRBJ1-1
d_gene: -
abundance: -
v_gene: TRBV10-3
CDR3nt: TGTGCCATCAGTGAGCAGGGGTTGGAAGCTTTCTTT
CDR3aa: CAISEQGLEAFF

j_gene: TRBJ1-3
d_gene: -
abundance: few
v_gene: TRBV19
CDR3nt: TGTGCCAGTACCGCTCGGACAGCCGGAAGTTCTGGCACCATATATTTT
CDR3aa: CASTARTAGSSGTIYF

j_gene: TRBJ2-7
d_gene: TRBD2
abundance: once
v_gene: TRBV7-2
CDR3nt: TGTGCCAGCAGCCCCGGGACTAGCCACGAGCAGTACTTC
CDR3aa: CASSPGTSHEQYF

j_gene: TRBJ2-1
d_gene: TRBD1
abundance: -
v_gene: TRBV5-1
CDR3nt: TGCGCCAGCAGGTCAGACAGGGGGCGCAATGAGCAGTTCTTC
CDR3aa: CASRSDRGRNEQFF

j_gene: TRBJ1-1
d_gene: -
abundance: -
v_gene: TRBV18
CDR3nt: TGTGCCAGCTCACCTACAGACCCGAACACTGAAGCTTTCTTT
CDR3aa: CASSPTDPNTEAFF

j_gene: TRBJ2-2
d_gene: -
abundance: few
v_gene: TRBV7-3
CDR3nt: TGTGCCAGCAGCTCAGGTCCGGCGGGGACCGGGGAGCTGTTTTTT
CDR3aa: CASSSGPAGTGELFF

j_gene: TRBJ1-3
d_gene: TRBD1
abundance: -
v_gene: TRBV3-1/TRBV3-2
CDR3nt: TGTGCCAGCAGCCACTGGGACAGGGGCTCTGGAAACACCATATATTTT
CDR3aa: CASSHWDRGSGNTIYF

j_gene: TRBJ1-1
d_gene: TRBD1
abundance: -
v_gene: TRBV5-4
CDR3nt: TGTGCCAGCAGCCGGGACAGGGCAAGGTCGAACACTGAAGCTTTCTTT
CDR3aa: CASSRDRARSNTEAFF

j_gene: TRBJ1-2
d_gene: -
abundance: -
v_gene: TRBV6-5
CDR3nt: TGTGCCATAGATGCCGCGGGCCCCTATGGCTACACCTTC
CDR3aa: CAIDAAGPYGYTF

j_gene: TRBJ2-3
d_gene: TRBD1
abundance: once
v_gene: TRBV3-1/TRBV3-2
CDR3nt: TGTGCCAGCAGCCAACGGACAGGGGCTCGAGGCACAGATACGCAGTATTTT
CDR3aa: CASSQRTGARGTDTQYF